This record looks at one T cell receptor beta chain sequence and its context. The sample originates from a study of control samples from healthy donors and cancer patients. Data came from immunoSEQ multiplex PCR; TCRdb stores just in-frame clones and leaves some out. The sample lists some 150,000 clones, 90% to 95% seen once, with 14% in the top ten. CDR3 length equals 13 residues. Germline CDR1 is SGHNT and CDR2 is YENEEA. J was trimmed by 6 bases and V by 5 bases; bases with no gene match: 5. The rearrangement joins TRBV11-3 to TRBJ2-5; 8 nucleotides match TRBD2. This sequence originates from a man in his 60s with colorectal cancer. Sequencing used PBMCs. CDR3 DNA: TGTGCCAGCAGCGATGGACTAGCTAAGACCCAGTACTTC. Protein product: CASSDGLAKTQYF.